The 10 T cell receptor beta chains given below trace back to one sample, sequenced in a study of regulatory T cells in long-lasting Graves disease. The time point denotes: newly diagnosed GD, antithyroid drugs for less than 3 months. Following extraction of RNA from PBMCs, that RNA was used to make the TCR library. Arm-PCR of CDR3 regions with iRepertoire HTBI primers generated TCR beta libraries. MiXCR, run by TCRdb on the multiplex PCR reads, gives a single entry per CDR3 protein. Of 550,000 to 700,000 distinct CDR3 sequences in the sample, about 16% were seen once. These data were likewise used in another study, on T cells in Graves' hyperthyroidism and ophthalmopathy.

The sequenced sample was peripheral blood mononuclear cells (PBMCs), obtained at new diagnosis, from a patient treated with antithyroid drugs. Receptor source: a man younger than 35 with Graves disease.

The chain joins TRBV28 to TRBJ1-5, with 7 nucleotides matching TRBD1. The CDR3 length is 16 residues. CDR1 and CDR2 from the germline V gene are MDHEN and SYDVKM. J lost 4 bases, V lost 5 bases, and 11 bases had no gene match. CDR3 sequence reads: CASSPSHRTGNQPQHF. As DNA, the CDR3 is TGTGCCAGCAGTCCGAGCCATAGGACAGGTAATCAGCCCCAGCATTTT.

In regard to this clonotype: It may be a read error: a sequence one base away is much more abundant. No conserved phenylalanine or tryptophan ends this CDR3, so it is likely a read error. The chain has TRBV12-3 or TRBV12-4 and TRBJ1-3; D may be TRBD1 (6 bases). The CDR3 is made up of 14 amino acids. Trimming removed 3 bases from V and 3 bases from J, with 9 bases in between. The CDR3 reads CASSLGADGNTIYL. CDR3 sequence (DNA): TGTGCCAGCAGTTTGGGGGCGGATGGAAACACCATATATCTT.

The chain uses TRBV20-1 and TRBJ2-7; D is perhaps TRBD2 (6 bases). The CDR3 spans 15 residues. V was pared by 2 bases and J by 1 base, with 15 bases between. Per germline, CDR1 DFQATT and CDR2 SNEGSKA (reference sequence). CDR3 DNA: TGCAGTGCTAGACCCTCGGCAGGACTATCCTACGAGCAGTACTTC. This sequence encodes CSARPSAGLSYEQYF.

This sequence joins TRBV6-2 or TRBV6-3 and TRBJ2-7; the match to TRBD2 covers 7 bases. J was trimmed by 5 bases and V by 5 bases; bases with no gene match: 9. The CDR3 loop spans 14 amino acids. Per the germline V gene, CDR1 is MNHEY and CDR2 is SVGEGT. CDR3 residues: CASSEAGPSNEQYF. As DNA, the CDR3 is TGTGCCAGCAGTGAAGCGGGACCATCCAACGAGCAGTACTTC.

Only a few counts were recorded for this clonotype. The V gene is TRBV7-9, the J gene TRBJ1-2; no clear D. The V and J ends lost 7 bases and 6 bases respectively, with 15 bases between them. The CDR3 has 13 amino acids. CDR1 SEHNR and CDR2 FQNEAQ come from the germline V gene (reference sequence). The chain's CDR3 is CASTPTGSHGYTF. DNA of the CDR3: TGTGCCAGCACCCCTACCGGGTCCCATGGCTACACCTTC. Full variable domain (rest looked up from reference TRBV7-9 and TRBJ1-2): DTGVSQNPRHKITKRGQNVTFRCDPISEHNRLYWYRQTLGQGPEFLTYFQNEAQLEKSRLLSDRFSAERPKGSFSTLEIQRTEQGDSAMYLCASTPTGSHGYTFGSGTRLTVV.

This clonotype was seen repeatedly, ten times or more. This chain links TRBV5-5 with TRBJ2-1; tentative D call: TRBD2 (5 bases). V was cut by 0 bases and J by 3 bases, with 10 bases left in between. CDR3 length: 15 amino acids. Per the germline V gene, CDR1 is SGHKS and CDR2 is YYEKEE (reference sequence). Written as DNA, the CDR3 is TGTGCCAGCAGCTTGGGGCGGGTGAACTACAATGAGCAGTTCTTC. This gives the protein CASSLGRVNYNEQFF.

The table lists this clonotype with a few counts. Likely a read error: the CDR3 ends without its conserved phenylalanine or tryptophan. This rearrangement joins TRBV15 to TRBJ2-7; 9 bases map to TRBD1. The germline V gene encodes CDR1 LNHNV and CDR2 YYDKDF (reference sequence). J was trimmed by 5 bases and V by 0 bases; bases with no gene match: 11. The CDR3 totals 17 residues. Here the CDR3 reads CATSRDNGMGTGNEQYL. CDR3 sequence (DNA): TGTGCCACCAGCAGAGATAATGGAATGGGGACAGGGAACGAGCAGTACCTC.

This clonotype showed up many times. The chain links TRBV11-2 to TRBJ2-3, with 9 bases aligning to TRBD2. The germline V gene has CDR1 SGHAT and CDR2 FQNNGV. The CDR3 is 15 amino acids. V lost 4 bases, J lost 6 bases, and 8 bases stayed unmatched. CDR3 sequence (DNA): TGTGCCAGCAGCTCATCTAGCGGGGTCACTGATACGCAGTATTTT. Its protein is CASSSSSGVTDTQYF.

The chain joins TRBV18 to TRBJ2-1; weak D call: TRBD1 (6 bases). CDR3 length: 11 amino acids. Germline values: CDR1 KGHSH, CDR2 LQKENI. Trimming removed 10 bases at V and 10 bases at J, with 14 bases between. The CDR3 DNA sequence: TGTGCCACCGAGGGGACAAGCGAGCAGTTCTTC. This sequence encodes CATEGTSEQFF.

In its sample, this clonotype was seen many times. The chain links TRBV11-2 to TRBJ2-7; unclear D gene. CDR3 length equals 12 residues. CDR1 and CDR2 from the germline V gene are SGHAT and FQNNGV. V shed 4 bases and J shed 6 bases, with 10 bases lying between them. CDR3: CASSSYGSEQYF. The CDR3 DNA reads TGTGCCAGCAGCTCCTACGGTAGCGAGCAGTACTTC.